This T cell receptor beta chain comes out of a study of T cells in Graves' hyperthyroidism and ophthalmopathy. Amplified regions were TCR beta CDR3 sequences from RNA transcripts. TCR CDR3 underwent first-round RT-PCR with the HTBI primer set. One entry per CDR3 protein results from TCRdb running MiXCR on the multiplex PCR reads. The sample has roughly 420,000 distinct CDR3 sequences; 15% to 18% are singletons. Absent ophthalmopathy progression within 18 months defined stable Graves' hyperthyroidism. The diagnostic basis comprised clinical symptoms, serum thyroxine and TRAb, thyroid ultrasound and orbital computed tomography. Fresh peripheral blood, approximately 9.6 ml, yielded the PBMCs. V lost 9 bases and J 7 bases, leaving 12 bases between the germline ends. The CDR3 extends over 12 amino acids. Germline CDR1 is KGHSH and CDR2 is LQKENI.

V and J are TRBV18 and TRBJ2-2; tentatively, D is TRBD2 (6 bases). This sequence originates from a woman aged 18-29 years with Graves' hyperthyroidism. Sequencing was done on a sample of blood. As DNA, the CDR3 is TGTGCCAGTACCCGGGGAGGCGGGGAGCTGTTTTTT. Translation gives CASTRGGGELFF.